A single sample is the source of the 13 T cell receptor beta chains below, sequenced in a study of blood T cell repertoires in COVID-19. Only in-frame clones appear in the TCRdb table, and some are missing; sequencing was by immunoSEQ multiplex PCR. The top ten clones hold about 12% of a sample with around 250,000 clones, more than 75% of them seen once. Sequenced: peripheral blood. These receptors came from an elderly man with acute or convalescent COVID-19.

This chain links TRBV23-1 with TRBJ2-1, with 10 bases aligning to TRBD2. TRBV23-1 is filed as an ORF, its function uncertain. This CDR3 spans 18 amino acids. V trimming: 0 bases; J trimming: 4 bases; junction bases outside the gene matches: 9. CDR3 bases: TGCGCCAGCAGTCAATCGGTCATAGCGGGGGGCCTTTACAATGAGCAGTTCTTC. It is translated as CASSQSVIAGGLYNEQFF.

CDR3 nucleotide sequence: TGTGCCAGCTTACGGGACAGCATGAACACTGAAGCTTTCTTT. Its protein product is CASLRDSMNTEAFF. This chain joins TRBV18 and TRBJ1-1; the match to TRBD1 covers 7 bases. After removal of 7 bases from V and 0 bases from J, the junction contained 5 bases not matched to a gene. The CDR3 is 14 residues long. Germline values: CDR1 KGHSH, CDR2 LQKENI.

The chain carries TRBV4-2 and TRBJ2-5; 8 bases fit TRBD1. V trimming: 1 base; J trimming: 0 bases; junction bases outside the gene matches: 1. The CDR3 has 15 residues. Germline V lookup: CDR1 LGHNA, CDR2 YNFKEQ. For the CDR3, the DNA is TGTGCCAGCAGCCAAGCGGACAGGGACCAAGAGACCCAGTACTTC. It yields the protein CASSQADRDQETQYF.

The CDR3 protein is CASSLRDRGTDTQYF. The CDR3 region has the DNA TGTGCCAGCAGCTTACGGGACAGAGGCACAGATACGCAGTATTTT. The chain recombines TRBV7-8 with TRBJ2-3, with TRBD1 matching over 7 bases. This CDR3 contains 15 residues. Germline V gene lookup returns CDR1 SGHVS and CDR2 FQNEAQ. The V segment lost 2 bases and the J segment 1 base; nucleotides outside the gene matches: 3.

CDR3 DNA sequence: TGCGCCAGCAGCGTACTAGCGGGGGGGCCGGATACGCAGTATTTT. Translated, it gives CASSVLAGGPDTQYF. This chain connects TRBV5-1 to TRBJ2-3; 13 bases align to TRBD2. V was pared by 4 bases and J by 6 bases, with 5 bases of the junction left unmatched. Germline-derived CDR1 and CDR2 are SGHRS and YFSETQ. The CDR3 extends over 15 amino acids. Looking up the rest from reference TRBV5-1 and TRBJ2-3 gives the full variable domain: KAGVTQTPRYLIKTRGQQVTLSCSPISGHRSVSWYQQTPGQGLQFLFEYFSETQRNKGNFPGRFSGRQFSNSRSEMNVSTLELGDSALYLCASSVLAGGPDTQYFGPGTRLTVL.

The V call is TRBV5-1, the J call TRBJ1-6, with TRBD1 as a possible D gene (5 bases). The length of the CDR3 is 15 residues. In germline, CDR1 is SGHRS, CDR2 YFSETQ. V lost 0 bases to trimming and J lost 7 bases, with 11 bases between them. CDR3: CASSLEGRVNSPLHF. CDR3 bases: TGCGCCAGCAGCTTGGAGGGCAGGGTCAATTCACCCCTCCACTTT.

The chain joins TRBV5-4 to TRBJ2-2; TRBD1 aligns across 8 bases. The CDR3 has 15 amino acids. Germline CDR1 SGHNT, CDR2 YYREEE (reference sequence). The trim removed 5 bases at V and 2 bases at J, leaving 5 bases unmatched. The CDR3 loop is CASRVQGANTGELFF. The CDR3 nucleotides read TGTGCCAGCAGAGTTCAGGGGGCCAACACCGGGGAGCTGTTTTTT. The entire variable domain, with the rest obtained from reference TRBV5-4 and TRBJ2-2, is as follows: ETGVTQSPTHLIKTRGQQVTLRCSSQSGHNTVSWYQQALGQGPQFIFQYYREEENGRGNFPPRFSGLQFPNYSSELNVNALELDDSALYLCASRVQGANTGELFFGEGSRLTVL.

The chain employs TRBV7-8 and TRBJ1-1, with D perhaps TRBD1 (6 bases). Germline V gene sequence: CDR1 SGHVS, CDR2 FQNEAQ. This CDR3 is built from 16 residues. The V and J ends lost 4 bases and 2 bases respectively, with 17 bases between them. The CDR3 region is CASSSTGIGANTEAFF. The CDR3 DNA reads as TGTGCCAGCAGCTCCACAGGGATTGGGGCAAACACTGAAGCTTTCTTT.

This clone was observed a few times. The V and J genes are TRBV5-1 and TRBJ1-1, with a tentative D call TRBD1 (5 bases). Germline V gene data show CDR1 as SGHRS and CDR2 as YFSETQ. The V gene lost 2 bases and the J gene lost 2 bases, with 10 bases spanning the gap. The CDR3 is 14 amino acids. The CDR3 sequence: CASSFGGSNTEAFF. The CDR3, as DNA: TGCGCCAGCAGCTTCGGGGGGTCCAACACTGAAGCTTTCTTT.

CDR3 nucleotide sequence: TGTGCCAGTATCTGGTCGGGACAGGGAAATCAGCCCCAGCATTTT. This codes for CASIWSGQGNQPQHF. The chain couples TRBV19 to TRBJ1-5; 9 bases align to TRBD1. The CDR3 runs 15 residues. Germline V lookup: CDR1 LNHDA, CDR2 SQIVND (reference sequence). J lost 4 bases, V lost 7 bases, and 8 bases had no gene match.

The rearrangement links TRBV7-2 to TRBJ1-2, with 9 bases lining up with TRBD1. CDR3 length equals 13 residues. The germline V gene has CDR1 SGHTA and CDR2 FQGNSA. V shed 3 bases and J 10 bases; nucleotides not matched to a gene: 6. The CDR3 nucleotides are TGTGCCAGCAGCTTTGCCGGGACAGGGACCTACACCTTC. This codes for CASSFAGTGTYTF.

The V gene is TRBV10-3, the J gene TRBJ1-1; D is unclear. The V end lost 2 bases, the J end lost 6 bases, and 10 bases lay between the germline ends. This CDR3 contains 13 residues. Germline V CDR1 and CDR2: ENHRY, SYGVKD. CDR3 DNA sequence: TGTGCCATCAGTGAGAGCGACGGGGCTGAAGCTTTCTTT. Protein sequence: CAISESDGAEAFF.

V usage is TRBV18 and J usage is TRBJ2-2; 7 nucleotides agree with TRBD1. V was clipped by 4 bases and J by 0 bases; unmatched bases: 5. The CDR3 totals 16 residues. CDR1 KGHSH and CDR2 LQKENI come from the germline V gene. The CDR3 bases are TGTGCCAGCTCACGGGACAGTCACGCGAACACCGGGGAGCTGTTTTTT. It is translated as CASSRDSHANTGELFF. Looking up the rest from reference TRBV18 and TRBJ2-2 gives the full variable domain: NAGVMQNPRHLVRRRGQEARLRCSPMKGHSHVYWYRQLPEEGLKFMVYLQKENIIDESGMPKERFSAEFPKEGPSILRIQQVVRGDSAAYFCASSRDSHANTGELFFGEGSRLTVL.